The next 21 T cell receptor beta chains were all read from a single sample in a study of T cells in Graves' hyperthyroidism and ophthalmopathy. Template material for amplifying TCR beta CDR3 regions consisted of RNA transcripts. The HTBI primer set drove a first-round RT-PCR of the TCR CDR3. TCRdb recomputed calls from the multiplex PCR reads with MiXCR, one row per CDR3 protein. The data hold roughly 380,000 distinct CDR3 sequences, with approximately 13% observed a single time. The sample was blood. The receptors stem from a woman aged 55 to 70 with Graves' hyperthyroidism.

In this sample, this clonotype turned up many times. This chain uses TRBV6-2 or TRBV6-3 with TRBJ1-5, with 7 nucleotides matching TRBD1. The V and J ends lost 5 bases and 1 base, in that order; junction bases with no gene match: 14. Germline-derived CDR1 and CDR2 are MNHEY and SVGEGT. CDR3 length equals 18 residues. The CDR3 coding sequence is TGTGCCAGCAGTCCCGACAGGGCCCCCGGTGGGAGCAATCAGCCCCAGCATTTT. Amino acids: CASSPDRAPGGSNQPQHF.

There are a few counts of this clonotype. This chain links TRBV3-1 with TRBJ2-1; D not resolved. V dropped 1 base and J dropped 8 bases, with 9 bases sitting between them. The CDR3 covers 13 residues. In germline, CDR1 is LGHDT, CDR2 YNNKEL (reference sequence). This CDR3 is CASSQAGHYEQFF. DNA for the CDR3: TGTGCCAGCAGCCAAGCCGGGCACTATGAGCAGTTCTTC.

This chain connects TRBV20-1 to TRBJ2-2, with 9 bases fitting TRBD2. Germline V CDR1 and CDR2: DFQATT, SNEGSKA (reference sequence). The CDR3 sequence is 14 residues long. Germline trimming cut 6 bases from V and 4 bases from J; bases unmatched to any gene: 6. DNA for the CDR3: TGCAGTGCCTCGACTAGCGGAGCCACCGGGGAGCTGTTTTTT. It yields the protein CSASTSGATGELFF.

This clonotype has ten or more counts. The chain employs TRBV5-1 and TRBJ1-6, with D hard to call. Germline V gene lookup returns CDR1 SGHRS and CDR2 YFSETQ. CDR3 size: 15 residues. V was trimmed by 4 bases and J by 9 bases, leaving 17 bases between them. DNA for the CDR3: TGCGCCAGCAGCACGGAACAAGGGAACCGTTCACCCCTCCACTTT. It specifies CASSTEQGNRSPLHF.

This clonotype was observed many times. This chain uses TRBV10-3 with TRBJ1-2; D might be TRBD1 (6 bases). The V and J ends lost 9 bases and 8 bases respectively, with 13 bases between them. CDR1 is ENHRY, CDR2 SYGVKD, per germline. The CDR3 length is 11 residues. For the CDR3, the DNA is TGTGCCATAAGTACACAGGGCGGCTACACCTTC. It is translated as CAISTQGGYTF.

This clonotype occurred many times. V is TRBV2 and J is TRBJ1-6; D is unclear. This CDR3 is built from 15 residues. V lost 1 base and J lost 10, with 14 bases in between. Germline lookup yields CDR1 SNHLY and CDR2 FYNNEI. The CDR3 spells CASSEVRRVGSPLHF. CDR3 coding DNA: TGTGCCAGCAGTGAAGTCAGGAGGGTTGGGTCACCCCTCCACTTT.

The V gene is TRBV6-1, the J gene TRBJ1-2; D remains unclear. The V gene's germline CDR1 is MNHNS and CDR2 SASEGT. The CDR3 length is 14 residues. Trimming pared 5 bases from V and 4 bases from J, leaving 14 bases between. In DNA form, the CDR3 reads TGTGCCAGCAGTTACTCTTCCAGTCTCTATGGCTACACCTTC. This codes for CASSYSSSLYGYTF.

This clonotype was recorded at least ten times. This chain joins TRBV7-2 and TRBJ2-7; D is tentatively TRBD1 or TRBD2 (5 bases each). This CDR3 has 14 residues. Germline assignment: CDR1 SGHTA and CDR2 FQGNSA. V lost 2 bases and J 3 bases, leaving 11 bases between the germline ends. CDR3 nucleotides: TGTGCCAGCAGCTTATACGGGGCAAACTACGAGCAGTACTTC. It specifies CASSLYGANYEQYF.

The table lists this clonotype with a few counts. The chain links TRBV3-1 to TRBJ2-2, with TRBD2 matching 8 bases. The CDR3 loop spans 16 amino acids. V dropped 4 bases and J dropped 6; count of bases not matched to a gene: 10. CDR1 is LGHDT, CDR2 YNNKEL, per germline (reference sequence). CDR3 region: CASSLLGGGIPGELFF. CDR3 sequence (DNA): TGTGCCAGCAGCCTCCTCGGGGGGGGGATCCCCGGGGAGCTGTTTTTT.

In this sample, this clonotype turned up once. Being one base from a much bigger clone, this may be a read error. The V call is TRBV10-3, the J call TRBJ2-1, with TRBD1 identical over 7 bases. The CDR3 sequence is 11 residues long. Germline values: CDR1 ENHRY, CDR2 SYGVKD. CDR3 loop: CAIQGVGEQLF. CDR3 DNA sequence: TGTGCCATCCAGGGGGTCGGTGAGCAGCTCTTC.

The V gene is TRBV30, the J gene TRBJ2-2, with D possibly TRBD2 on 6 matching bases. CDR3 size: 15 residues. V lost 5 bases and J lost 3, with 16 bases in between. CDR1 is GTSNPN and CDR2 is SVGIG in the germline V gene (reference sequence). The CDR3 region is CAWEKLASYTGELFF. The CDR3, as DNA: TGTGCCTGGGAGAAGCTAGCGAGCTACACCGGGGAGCTGTTTTTT. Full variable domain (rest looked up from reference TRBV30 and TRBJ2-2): SQTIHQWPATLVQPVGSPLSLECTVEGTSNPNLYWYRQAAGRGLQLLFYSVGIGQISSEVPQNLSASRPQDRQFILSSKKLLLSDSGFYLCAWEKLASYTGELFFGEGSRLTVL.

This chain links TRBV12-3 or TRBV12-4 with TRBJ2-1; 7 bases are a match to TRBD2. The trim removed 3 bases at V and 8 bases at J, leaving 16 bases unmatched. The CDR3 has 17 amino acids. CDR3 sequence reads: CASSFKGRSGVMHEQFF. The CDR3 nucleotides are TGTGCCAGCAGTTTTAAGGGGCGAAGCGGGGTAATGCATGAGCAGTTCTTC.

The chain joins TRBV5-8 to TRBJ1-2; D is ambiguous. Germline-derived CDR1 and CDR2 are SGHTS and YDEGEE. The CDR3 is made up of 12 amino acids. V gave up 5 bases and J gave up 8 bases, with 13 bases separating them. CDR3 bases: TGTGCCAGCAGGACCCCCCCCTTCGGCTACACCTTC. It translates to CASRTPPFGYTF. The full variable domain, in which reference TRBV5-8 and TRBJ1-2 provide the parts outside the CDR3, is EAGVTQSPTHLIKTRGQQATLRCSPISGHTSVYWYQQALGLGLQFLLWYDEGEERNRGNFPPRFSGRQFPNYSSELNVNALELEDSALYLCASRTPPFGYTFGSGTRLTVV.

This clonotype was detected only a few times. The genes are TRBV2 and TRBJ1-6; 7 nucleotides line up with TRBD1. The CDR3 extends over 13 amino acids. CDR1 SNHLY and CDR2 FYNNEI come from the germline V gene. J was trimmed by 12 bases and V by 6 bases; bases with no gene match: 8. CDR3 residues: CASRARGFRPLHF. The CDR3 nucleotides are TGTGCCAGCAGAGCCAGGGGGTTTCGACCCCTCCACTTT. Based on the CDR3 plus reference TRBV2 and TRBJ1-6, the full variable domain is EPEVTQTPSHQVTQMGQEVILRCVPISNHLYFYWYRQILGQKVEFLVSFYNNEISEKSEIFDDQFSVERPDGSNFTLKIRSTKLEDSAMYFCASRARGFRPLHFGNGTRLTVT.

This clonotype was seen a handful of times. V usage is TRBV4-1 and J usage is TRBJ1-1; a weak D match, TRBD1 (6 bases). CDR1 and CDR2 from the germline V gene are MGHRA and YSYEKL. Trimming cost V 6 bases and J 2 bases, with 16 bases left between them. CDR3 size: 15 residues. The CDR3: CASSHYRGRNTEAFF. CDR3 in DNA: TGCGCCAGCAGTCACTATCGGGGGCGAAACACTGAAGCTTTCTTT.

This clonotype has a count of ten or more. The CDR3 coding sequence is TGTGCCAGCTCACTACGGACCCACCCTGGTGAGCAGTTCTTC. This translates into CASSLRTHPGEQFF. J is TRBJ2-1 and V is TRBV18; D is undetermined. V lost 4 bases to trimming and J lost 9 bases, with 16 bases between them. The CDR3 runs to 14 residues. Germline-derived CDR1 and CDR2 are KGHSH and LQKENI.

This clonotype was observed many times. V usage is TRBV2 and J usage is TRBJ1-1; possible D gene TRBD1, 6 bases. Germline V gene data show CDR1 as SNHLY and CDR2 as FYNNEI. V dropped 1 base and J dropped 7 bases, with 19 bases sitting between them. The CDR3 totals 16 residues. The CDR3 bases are TGTGCCAGCAGTGAAGAGTCAGGGGTGGGGGCAGTTGAAGCTTTCTTT. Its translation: CASSEESGVGAVEAFF.

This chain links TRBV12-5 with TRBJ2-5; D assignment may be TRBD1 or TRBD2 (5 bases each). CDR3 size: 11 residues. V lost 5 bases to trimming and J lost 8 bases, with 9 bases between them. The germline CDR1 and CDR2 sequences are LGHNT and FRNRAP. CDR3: CASGLGGTQYF. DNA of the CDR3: TGTGCTAGTGGTCTTGGGGGAACCCAGTACTTC.

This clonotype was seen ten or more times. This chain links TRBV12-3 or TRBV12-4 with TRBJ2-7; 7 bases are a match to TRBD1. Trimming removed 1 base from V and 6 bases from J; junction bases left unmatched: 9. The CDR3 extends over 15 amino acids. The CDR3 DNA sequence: TGTGCCAGCAGTTTAGTAGCGACAGGGAGAGTCGAGCAGTACTTC. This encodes CASSLVATGRVEQYF.

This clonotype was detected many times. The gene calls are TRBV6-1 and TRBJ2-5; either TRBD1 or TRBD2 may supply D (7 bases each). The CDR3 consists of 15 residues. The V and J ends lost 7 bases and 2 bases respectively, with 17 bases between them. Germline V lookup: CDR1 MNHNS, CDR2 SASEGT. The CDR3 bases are TGTGCCAGCACCTCAGGGGGGGTACAGCAAGAGACCCAGTACTTC. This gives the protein CASTSGGVQQETQYF.

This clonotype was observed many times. For the CDR3, the DNA is TGCAGTGCTAGAGATCGGGACGGCTACGAGCAGTACTTC. Translation gives CSARDRDGYEQYF. The rearrangement joins TRBV20-1 to TRBJ2-7; D tentatively fits TRBD1 or TRBD2 (5 bases each). The V gene lost 0 bases and the J gene lost 3 bases, with 9 bases spanning the gap. The CDR3 spans 13 residues. Germline V gene sequence: CDR1 DFQATT, CDR2 SNEGSKA (reference sequence).